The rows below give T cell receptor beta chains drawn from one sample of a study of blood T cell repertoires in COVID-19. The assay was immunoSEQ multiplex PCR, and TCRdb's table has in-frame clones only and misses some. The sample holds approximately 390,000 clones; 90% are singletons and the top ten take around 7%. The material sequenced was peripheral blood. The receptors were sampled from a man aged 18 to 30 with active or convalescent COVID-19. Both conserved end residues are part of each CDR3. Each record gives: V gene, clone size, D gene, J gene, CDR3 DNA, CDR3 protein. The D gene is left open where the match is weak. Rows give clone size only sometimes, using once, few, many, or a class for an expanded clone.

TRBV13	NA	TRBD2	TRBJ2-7	TGTGCCAGCAGCTTAAGCGGGAGCTCCTACGAGCAGTACTTC	CASSLSGSSYEQYF
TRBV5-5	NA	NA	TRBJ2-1	TGTGCCAGCATCCTCGGGGGGCGGCTCCTCAATGAGCAGTTCTTC	CASILGGRLLNEQFF
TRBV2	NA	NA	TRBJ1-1	TGTGCCAGCAGGGAACAAACAACGAACACTGAAGCTTTCTTT	CASREQTTNTEAFF
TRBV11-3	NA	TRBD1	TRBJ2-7	TGTGCCAGCAGCACAAGACAGGGCGACGGGGAGCAGTACTTC	CASSTRQGDGEQYF
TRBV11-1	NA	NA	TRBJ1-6	TGTGCCAGCAGCTCAGAGGTTCATTCACCCCTCCACTTT	CASSSEVHSPLHF
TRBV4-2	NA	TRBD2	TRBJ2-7	TGTGCCAGCAGCCAAGAAGGACTAGCGGGCTCCTACGAGCAGTACTTC	CASSQEGLAGSYEQYF
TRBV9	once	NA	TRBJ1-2	TGTGCCAGCACTGGGGCAGCTAACTATGGCTACACCTTC	CASTGAANYGYTF
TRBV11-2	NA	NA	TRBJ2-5	TGTGCCAGCAGCTCCCCCTGGACTCAAGAGACCCAGTACTTC	CASSSPWTQETQYF
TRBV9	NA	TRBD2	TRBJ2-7	TGTGCCAGCAGCGTAGGCAGGGGAATAGCGGGAGGGCCATATTACGAGCAGTACTTC	CASSVGRGIAGGPYYEQYF
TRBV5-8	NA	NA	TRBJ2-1	TGTGCCAGCAACTTGGGGTCCAGCTCCTACAATGAGCAGTTCTTC	CASNLGSSSYNEQFF
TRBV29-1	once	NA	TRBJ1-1	TGCAGCGTTGGCACAGGGCCTGTCGAAGCTTTCTTT	CSVGTGPVEAFF
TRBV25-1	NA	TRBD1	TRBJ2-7	TGTGCCAGGACCAGGGACAGGAGCTCCTACGAGCAGTACTTC	CARTRDRSSYEQYF